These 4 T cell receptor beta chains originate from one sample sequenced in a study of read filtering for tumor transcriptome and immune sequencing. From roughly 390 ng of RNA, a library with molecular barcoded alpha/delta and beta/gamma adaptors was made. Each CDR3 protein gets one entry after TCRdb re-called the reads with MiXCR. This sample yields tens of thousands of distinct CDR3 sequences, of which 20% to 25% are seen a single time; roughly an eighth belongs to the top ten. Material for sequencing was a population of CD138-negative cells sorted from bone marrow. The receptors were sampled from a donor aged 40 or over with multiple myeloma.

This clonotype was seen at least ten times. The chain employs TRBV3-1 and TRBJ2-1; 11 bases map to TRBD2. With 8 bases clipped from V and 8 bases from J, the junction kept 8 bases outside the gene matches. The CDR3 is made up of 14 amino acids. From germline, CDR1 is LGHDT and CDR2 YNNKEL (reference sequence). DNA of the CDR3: TGTGCCAGCTGCCGTAGCGGGGGGGCCCATGAGCAGTTCTTC. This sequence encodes CASCRSGGAHEQFF.

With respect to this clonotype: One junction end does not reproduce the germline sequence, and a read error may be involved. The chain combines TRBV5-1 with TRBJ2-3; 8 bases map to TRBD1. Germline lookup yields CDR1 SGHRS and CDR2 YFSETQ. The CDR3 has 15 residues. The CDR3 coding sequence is TGCGTCAGCAGCTTGTGGACAGGGAACACAGATACGCAGTATTTT. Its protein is CVSSLWTGNTDTQYF.

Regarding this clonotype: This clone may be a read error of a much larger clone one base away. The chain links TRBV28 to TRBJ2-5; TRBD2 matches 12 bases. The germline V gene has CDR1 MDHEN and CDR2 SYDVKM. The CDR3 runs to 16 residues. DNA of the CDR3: TGTGTCAGCAGTCCCCCCGGACTAGCGGGGTTAGAGACCCAGTACTTC. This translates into CVSSPPGLAGLETQYF.

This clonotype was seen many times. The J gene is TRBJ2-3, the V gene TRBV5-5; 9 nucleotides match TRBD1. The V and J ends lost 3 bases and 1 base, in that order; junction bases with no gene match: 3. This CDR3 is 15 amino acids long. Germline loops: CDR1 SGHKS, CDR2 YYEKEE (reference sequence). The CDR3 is CASSYRGLGTDTQYF. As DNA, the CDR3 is TGTGCCAGCAGCTACAGGGGGCTGGGCACAGATACGCAGTATTTT.